The clone carrying this T cell receptor beta chain was picked up many times. The source of the sample is a study of blood T cell repertoires in COVID-19. Study background: Sample material is recorded as cDNA or gDNA derived from T cells, B-cell-depleted T cells, or PBMCs.

During active infection, Seattle patients enrolled and were then monitored through disease. As originally analysed: Counts of nucleated cells, estimated from reference gene primer amplification, were obtained. The assay was immunoSEQ multiplex PCR, and TCRdb's table has in-frame clones only and misses some. The V and J calls and the clone size are those of that table, but D and trimming were determined from the DNA. The sample has fewer than 85,000 clones, 70% to 80% seen once. Trimming took off 4 bases at V and 5 bases at J, with 18 bases between the two ends. The CDR3 loop spans 16 amino acids. The germline V gene encodes CDR1 SGHAT and CDR2 FQNNGV.

Sequencing used peripheral blood. This chain joins TRBV11-2 and TRBJ1-5, with a weak D call TRBD1 (5 bases). This TCR was sampled from a man between 65 and 85 years old with COVID-19, enrolled during active disease. CDR3 in amino acids: CASSSLRAGRDQPQHF. CDR3 in DNA: TGTGCCAGCAGCTCCCTGAGGGCAGGGAGGGATCAGCCCCAGCATTTT.